Listed below are T cell receptor beta chains from one sample, sequenced in a study of blood T cell repertoires in COVID-19. Clones were read by immunoSEQ multiplex PCR, and TCRdb kept only the in-frame ones, dropping some. The sample includes 110,000 to 150,000 clones, around 87% seen only once; the top ten take under 6.5%. Sequencing was carried out using peripheral blood. The receptors derive from a human donor in a cohort sampled during active COVID-19. Both conserved end residues are part of each CDR3. Fields, in order: clone size, J gene, V gene, D gene, CDR3 length, CDR3 protein, CDR3 DNA. The D gene is left open where the match is weak. The size of a clone is reported for some rows only, either as once, few or many, or as a class for expanded clones.

abundance: .; j_gene: TRBJ1-6; v_gene: TRBV30; d_gene: TRBD1; len: 17; CDR3aa: CAWRWFSQGGHNSPLHF; CDR3nt: TGTGCCTGGAGGTGGTTTTCTCAGGGGGGCCATAATTCACCCCTCCACTTT
abundance: .; j_gene: TRBJ1-5; v_gene: TRBV28; d_gene: TRBD1; len: 12; CDR3aa: CASSATGRPQHF; CDR3nt: TGTGCCAGCAGTGCGACAGGGCGGCCCCAGCATTTT
abundance: .; j_gene: TRBJ2-6; v_gene: TRBV16; d_gene: .; len: 16; CDR3aa: CASSPHRGSGANVLTF; CDR3nt: TGTGCCAGCAGCCCCCATAGGGGGTCTGGGGCCAACGTCCTGACTTTC
abundance: .; j_gene: TRBJ2-7; v_gene: TRBV5-5; d_gene: .; len: 18; CDR3aa: CASSLAGSETVYSYEQYF; CDR3nt: TGTGCCAGCAGCTTGGCGGGTAGCGAGACCGTCTATTCCTACGAGCAGTACTTC
abundance: .; j_gene: TRBJ1-2; v_gene: TRBV7-9; d_gene: .; len: 14; CDR3aa: CASSLQGYYAGYTF; CDR3nt: TGTGCCAGCAGCTTACAGGGGTACTATGCTGGCTACACCTTC
abundance: .; j_gene: TRBJ2-2; v_gene: TRBV20-1; d_gene: .; len: 11; CDR3aa: CSVPVERELFF; CDR3nt: TGCAGTGTCCCAGTGGAGAGGGAGCTGTTTTTT
abundance: .; j_gene: TRBJ2-7; v_gene: TRBV30; d_gene: .; len: 11; CDR3aa: CAWSNRDEQYF; CDR3nt: TGTGCCTGGAGCAATAGAGACGAGCAGTACTTC
abundance: once; j_gene: TRBJ2-3; v_gene: TRBV19; d_gene: TRBD2; len: 14; CDR3aa: CASSIRDYTDTQYF; CDR3nt: TGTGCCAGTAGTATCCGGGACTACACAGATACGCAGTATTTT
abundance: .; j_gene: TRBJ1-1; v_gene: TRBV7-2; d_gene: TRBD1; len: 14; CDR3aa: CASSFGQGNTEAFF; CDR3nt: TGTGCCAGCAGCTTCGGACAGGGGAACACTGAAGCTTTCTTT
abundance: .; j_gene: TRBJ2-7; v_gene: TRBV6-5; d_gene: TRBD1; len: 14; CDR3aa: CASRSGQGSYEQYF; CDR3nt: TGTGCCAGCAGATCAGGACAGGGCTCCTACGAGCAGTACTTC
abundance: .; j_gene: TRBJ2-2; v_gene: TRBV7-2; d_gene: TRBD2; len: 15; CDR3aa: CASSPRGGGSGELFF; CDR3nt: TGTGCCAGCAGCCCCAGGGGCGGGGGGTCCGGGGAGCTGTTTTTT
abundance: few; j_gene: TRBJ1-6; v_gene: TRBV7-3; d_gene: .; len: 15; CDR3aa: CASSPRSGSNSPLHF; CDR3nt: TGTGCCAGTTCCCCAAGGTCGGGAAGTAATTCACCCCTCCACTTT
abundance: few; j_gene: TRBJ2-1; v_gene: TRBV6-6; d_gene: .; len: 17; CDR3aa: CASSPPHNGIDRNEQFF; CDR3nt: TGTGCCAGCAGTCCCCCGCACAACGGGATCGATCGGAATGAGCAGTTCTTC
abundance: few; j_gene: TRBJ1-6; v_gene: TRBV5-1; d_gene: .; len: 16; CDR3aa: CASSTGISNYNSPLHF; CDR3nt: TGCGCCAGCTCCACAGGGATCTCTAATTATAATTCACCCCTCCACTTT
abundance: .; j_gene: TRBJ2-7; v_gene: TRBV4-2; d_gene: TRBD2; len: 19; CDR3aa: CASSQEGIAGGPVGNEQYF; CDR3nt: TGTGCCAGCAGCCAAGAAGGAATAGCGGGAGGGCCGGTTGGAAACGAGCAGTACTTC
abundance: .; j_gene: TRBJ2-1; v_gene: TRBV3-1/TRBV3-2; d_gene: TRBD2; len: 15; CDR3aa: CASSPGLAMADEQFF; CDR3nt: TGTGCCAGCAGCCCGGGACTAGCAATGGCCGATGAGCAGTTCTTC
abundance: few; j_gene: TRBJ1-1; v_gene: TRBV10-3; d_gene: .; len: 12; CDR3aa: CAISDSPGEAFF; CDR3nt: TGTGCCATCAGTGATTCCCCGGGGGAGGCTTTCTTT
abundance: .; j_gene: TRBJ1-3; v_gene: TRBV9; d_gene: .; len: 17; CDR3aa: CASSVGGGTVAGNTIYF; CDR3nt: TGTGCCAGCAGCGTAGGCGGGGGTACGGTGGCCGGAAACACCATATATTTT
abundance: .; j_gene: TRBJ2-7; v_gene: TRBV27; d_gene: TRBD2; len: 19; CDR3aa: CASSSSTSGGLLPPYEQYF; CDR3nt: TGTGCCAGCAGTTCCTCGACTAGCGGGGGGCTTCTCCCCCCCTACGAGCAGTACTTC
abundance: .; j_gene: TRBJ1-5; v_gene: TRBV28; d_gene: .; len: 12; CDR3aa: CASRVENQPQHF; CDR3nt: TGTGCCAGCAGGGTTGAGAATCAGCCCCAGCATTTT
abundance: .; j_gene: TRBJ2-7; v_gene: TRBV6-1; d_gene: .; len: 16; CDR3aa: CASSEVLAGSGYEQYF; CDR3nt: TGTGCCAGCAGTGAAGTTCTGGCGGGGTCAGGCTACGAGCAGTACTTC
abundance: .; j_gene: TRBJ2-1; v_gene: TRBV2; d_gene: .; len: 14; CDR3aa: CASNVASSYNEQFF; CDR3nt: TGTGCCAGCAATGTGGCTAGCTCCTACAATGAGCAGTTCTTC
abundance: .; j_gene: TRBJ2-7; v_gene: TRBV6-5; d_gene: TRBD2; len: 13; CDR3aa: CASMSLAGKSQHF; CDR3nt: TGTGCCAGCATGTCGCTAGCGGGAAAGTCTCAGCACTTC
abundance: .; j_gene: TRBJ2-1; v_gene: TRBV5-1; d_gene: .; len: 17; CDR3aa: CASSLDGADSSYNEQFF; CDR3nt: TGCGCCAGCAGCTTGGATGGCGCGGATAGCTCCTACAATGAGCAGTTCTTC
abundance: .; j_gene: TRBJ2-7; v_gene: TRBV18; d_gene: .; len: 11; CDR3aa: CASHGGYEQYF; CDR3nt: TGTGCCAGCCATGGCGGCTACGAGCAGTACTTC
abundance: .; j_gene: TRBJ2-7; v_gene: TRBV28; d_gene: .; len: 13; CDR3aa: CASLGQTRYEQYF; CDR3nt: TGTGCCAGCCTTGGACAAACCCGCTACGAGCAGTACTTC
abundance: once; j_gene: TRBJ2-2; v_gene: TRBV21-1; d_gene: .; len: 20; CDR3aa: CASSKFSVGSGGATTGELFF; CDR3nt: TGTGCCAGCAGCAAATTTTCGGTCGGTAGCGGGGGGGCCACCACCGGGGAGCTGTTTTTT
abundance: .; j_gene: TRBJ2-5; v_gene: TRBV3-1/TRBV3-2; d_gene: TRBD2; len: 16; CDR3aa: CASSLGGLAGLETQYF; CDR3nt: TGTGCCAGCAGCCTCGGGGGACTAGCGGGGTTAGAGACCCAGTACTTC
abundance: many; j_gene: TRBJ2-1; v_gene: TRBV3-1/TRBV3-2; d_gene: TRBD2; len: 15; CDR3aa: CASSRSGGKYNEQFF; CDR3nt: TGTGCCAGCAGCCGTAGCGGGGGGAAATACAATGAGCAGTTCTTC
abundance: .; j_gene: TRBJ1-3; v_gene: TRBV18; d_gene: .; len: 17; CDR3aa: CASSPPGAAFSGNTIYF; CDR3nt: TGTGCCAGCTCACCACCGGGGGCCGCATTCTCTGGAAACACCATATATTTT
abundance: .; j_gene: TRBJ2-2; v_gene: TRBV11-3; d_gene: .; len: 15; CDR3aa: CASSLGLAATGELFF; CDR3nt: TGTGCCAGCAGCTTAGGTCTAGCAGCTACCGGGGAGCTGTTTTTT
abundance: .; j_gene: TRBJ1-2; v_gene: TRBV19; d_gene: TRBD1; len: 14; CDR3aa: CASERGGSGRGYTF; CDR3nt: TGTGCCAGTGAGAGAGGGGGCTCGGGACGAGGCTACACCTTC
abundance: .; j_gene: TRBJ2-7; v_gene: TRBV5-1; d_gene: TRBD2; len: 16; CDR3aa: CASSLAESSGTYEQYF; CDR3nt: TGCGCCAGCAGCTTGGCCGAGTCTAGCGGAACCTACGAGCAGTACTTC
abundance: .; j_gene: TRBJ2-1; v_gene: TRBV19; d_gene: .; len: 13; CDR3aa: CASSETRYHEQFF; CDR3nt: TGTGCCAGTAGTGAGACTAGGTACCATGAGCAGTTCTTC
abundance: .; j_gene: TRBJ1-5; v_gene: TRBV30; d_gene: .; len: 13; CDR3aa: CAWRRGDNQPQHF; CDR3nt: TGTGCCTGGAGAAGGGGTGACAATCAGCCCCAGCATTTT
abundance: .; j_gene: TRBJ2-5; v_gene: TRBV6-5; d_gene: .; len: 12; CDR3aa: CASSSAGETQYF; CDR3nt: TGTGCCAGCAGTTCTGCGGGAGAGACCCAGTACTTC
abundance: .; j_gene: TRBJ2-1; v_gene: TRBV5-1; d_gene: TRBD2; len: 17; CDR3aa: CASSLVAGDGGSNEQFF; CDR3nt: TGCGCCAGCAGCTTGGTAGCGGGGGATGGCGGGTCCAATGAGCAGTTCTTC
abundance: once; j_gene: TRBJ2-5; v_gene: TRBV18; d_gene: TRBD2; len: 16; CDR3aa: CASSPPGLAEGETQYF; CDR3nt: TGTGCCAGCTCACCCCCCGGACTAGCAGAAGGCGAGACCCAGTACTTC
abundance: .; j_gene: TRBJ1-2; v_gene: TRBV3-1/TRBV3-2; d_gene: .; len: 18; CDR3aa: CASSQGEEKGPMGYGYTF; CDR3nt: TGTGCCAGCAGCCAAGGAGAGGAGAAGGGGCCGATGGGGTATGGCTACACCTTC
abundance: once; j_gene: TRBJ2-2; v_gene: TRBV3-1/TRBV3-2; d_gene: TRBD1; len: 15; CDR3aa: CASSQGGGLTGELFF; CDR3nt: TGTGCCAGCAGCCAAGGAGGGGGCTTAACCGGGGAGCTGTTTTTT
abundance: once; j_gene: TRBJ2-7; v_gene: TRBV28; d_gene: .; len: 12; CDR3aa: CASWAAGDEQYF; CDR3nt: TGTGCCAGCTGGGCTGCGGGCGACGAGCAGTACTTC
abundance: .; j_gene: TRBJ2-7; v_gene: TRBV27; d_gene: TRBD2; len: 17; CDR3aa: CASSLVPSGGYSYEQYF; CDR3nt: TGTGCCAGCAGTTTAGTCCCTAGCGGAGGGTATTCCTACGAGCAGTACTTC
abundance: .; j_gene: TRBJ1-1; v_gene: TRBV3-1/TRBV3-2; d_gene: TRBD1; len: 13; CDR3aa: CASSQTGFTEAFF; CDR3nt: TGTGCCAGCAGTCAGACAGGGTTCACTGAAGCTTTCTTT